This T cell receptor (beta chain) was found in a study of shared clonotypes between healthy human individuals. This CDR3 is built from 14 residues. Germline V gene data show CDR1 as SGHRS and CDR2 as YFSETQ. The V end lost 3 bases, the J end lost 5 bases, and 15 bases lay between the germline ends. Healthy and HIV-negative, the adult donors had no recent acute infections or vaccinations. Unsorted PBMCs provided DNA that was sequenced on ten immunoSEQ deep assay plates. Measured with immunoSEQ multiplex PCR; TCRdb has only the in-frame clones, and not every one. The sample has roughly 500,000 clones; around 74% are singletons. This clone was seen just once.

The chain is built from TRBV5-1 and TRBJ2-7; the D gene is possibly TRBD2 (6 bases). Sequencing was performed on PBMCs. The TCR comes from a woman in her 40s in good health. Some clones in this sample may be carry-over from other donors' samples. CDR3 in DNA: TGCGCCAGCAGCTCGCCGGGACTCCACCACGAGCAGTACTTC. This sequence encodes CASSSPGLHHEQYF. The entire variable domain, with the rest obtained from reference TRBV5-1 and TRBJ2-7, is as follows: KAGVTQTPRYLIKTRGQQVTLSCSPISGHRSVSWYQQTPGQGLQFLFEYFSETQRNKGNFPGRFSGRQFSNSRSEMNVSTLELGDSALYLCASSSPGLHHEQYFGPGTRLTVT.